The text below deals with one T cell receptor beta chain. Its antigen is unidentified. The germline V and J ends were trimmed by 5 bases and 2 bases, with 17 bases remaining between them. Germline V gene data show CDR1 as SGHRS and CDR2 as YFSETQ. There are 16 residues in the CDR3. This entry comes from a study of cytomegalovirus exposure and HLA in healthy donors. At the level of the study: Genotyping showed 81% of roughly 400 donors falling in the Caucasian-associated ancestry cluster.

PCR involved 60 Vbeta and 13 Jbeta primers. Clones were sequenced by immunoSEQ multiplex PCR, and TCRdb holds only the in-frame ones, with some missing. Among 150,000 to 180,000 clones, roughly 77% were seen once, and the ten largest hold approximately 8%. Study-wide results and limits: Being productive about 90% or about 30% of the time was typical of most TCR beta V segments in an earlier analysis. Of the V segments, some could not be distinguished, including TRBV6-2 and TRBV6-3, and were excluded. Immune exposure information available was restricted to CMV serostatus.

The sequenced sample was PBMCs. V and J are TRBV5-1 and TRBJ2-1; D perhaps matches TRBD2 (5 bases). The TCR sequence derives from a man aged 25 to 45 in good health and CMV-seropositive. Here the CDR3 reads CASRLLTRAPYNEQFF. The DNA for the CDR3 is TGCGCCAGCAGGTTACTTACTAGGGCCCCCTACAATGAGCAGTTCTTC.